The 3 T cell receptor beta chains listed next were all sequenced from one sample in a study of cytomegalovirus exposure and HLA in healthy donors. PCR used 60 Vbeta primers and 13 Jbeta primers. Sequencing was performed with immunoSEQ multiplex PCR; in TCRdb, only in-frame clones are kept and a portion is missing. The data contain 85,000 to 130,000 clones, around 10% of them seen just once; the ten biggest clones take up 5.8%. Sequenced material: PBMCs. Receptors were obtained from a man in his forties in good health and CMV-seropositive.

This clone came up a few times. Different DNA sequences within this sample yield the same CDR3. V and J are TRBV2 and TRBJ2-5, with D perhaps matching TRBD2 (5 bases). This CDR3 has 15 amino acids. Germline V lookup: CDR1 SNHLY, CDR2 FYNNEI. Trimming pared 5 bases from V and 7 bases from J, leaving 20 bases between. The CDR3 bases are TGTGCCAGCAGTTTTGCAAGCGGCCCGGACGGGACCCAGTACTTC. Protein product: CASSFASGPDGTQYF.

This clone has only a few counts. This sequence joins TRBV11-2 and TRBJ1-4; D gene unclear. The germline V gene has CDR1 SGHAT and CDR2 FQNNGV. This CDR3 has 15 residues. Trimming removed 5 bases from V and 5 bases from J, with 15 bases in between. DNA for the CDR3: TGTGCCAGCAGCCCATTGGGAGTCCTCAATGAAAAACTGTTTTTT. It specifies CASSPLGVLNEKLFF.

This clone was found a few times. This chain uses TRBV6-6 with TRBJ2-1, with D possibly TRBD2 on 7 matching bases. V lost 8 bases to trimming and J lost 0 bases, with 14 bases between them. The CDR3 spans 15 residues. Germline V gene data show CDR1 as MNHNY and CDR2 as SVGAGI (reference sequence). CDR3 sequence: CASAERGGSYNEQFF. For the CDR3, the DNA is TGTGCCAGCGCAGAAAGGGGGGGCTCCTACAATGAGCAGTTCTTC.